This is a list of T cell receptor beta chains from one sample in a study of post-analysis software for immune sequencing data. Via MiXCR, TCRdb re-called the PCR reads, giving one row per CDR3 protein. The sample holds about 770,000 distinct CDR3 sequences; more than 45% are singletons and the top ten take roughly 4.9%. Source material: blood. These TCRs come from a girl aged 5-17 years with multiple sclerosis. Both conserved end residues are part of each CDR3. Each record gives: D gene, clone size, V gene, J gene, CDR3 DNA, CDR3 protein. D genes are given only for firm matches. For some rows the clone size is stated as once, few or many, or as a class when expanded; others skip it.

.	.	TRBV9	TRBJ2-1	TGTGCCAGCAGCGTAGCAGGGTTGGGTTACAATGAGCAGTTCTTC	CASSVAGLGYNEQFF
.	.	TRBV30	TRBJ1-5	TGTGCCTCATCCCCGCCGGGGGACCATCAGCCCCAGCATTTT	CASSPPGDHQPQHF
.	.	TRBV13	TRBJ2-7	TGTGCCAGCAGCTTTTACGGAGTCCACGAGCAGTACTTC	CASSFYGVHEQYF
TRBD1	.	TRBV29-1	TRBJ1-1	TGCAGCGTTGTCGCCTCAGGGGGAACTGAAGCTTTCTTT	CSVVASGGTEAFF
.	.	TRBV29-1	TRBJ1-1	TGCAGCGTTGAAGTGCTAGGGAAGAACACTGAAGCTTTCTTT	CSVEVLGKNTEAFF
TRBD2	few	TRBV7-6	TRBJ2-3	TGTGCCAGCAGCTTAGTTACTAGCGGTAGCACAGATACGCAGTATTTT	CASSLVTSGSTDTQYF
TRBD2	once	TRBV4-2	TRBJ2-1	TGTGCCAGCAGCCAAGATTTGACGGGAGGGGGATACAATGAGCAGTTCTTC	CASSQDLTGGGYNEQFF
.	few	TRBV12-3/TRBV12-4	TRBJ2-5	TGTGCCAGCAGGTGGACACGTGGAGAGACCCAGTACTTC	CASRWTRGETQYF
TRBD2	few	TRBV4-3	TRBJ2-1	TGCGCCAGCAGCCCCACCTGGGGCGGGAGCGATGAGCAGTTCTTC	CASSPTWGGSDEQFF
.	.	TRBV20-1	TRBJ1-2	TGCAGTGCTAGAGATCGGGTCGGGCCAGCAAGTCACTTTAACTATGGCTACACCTTC	CSARDRVGPASHFNYGYTF
TRBD1	few	TRBV29-1	TRBJ2-1	TGCAGCGTTGGGGCGACAGGGAATGGAAATGAGCAGTTCTTC	CSVGATGNGNEQFF
TRBD2	.	TRBV29-1	TRBJ2-5	TGCAGCGTGGGGCGGGGGGCTGAAGAGACCCAGTACTTC	CSVGRGAEETQYF
.	many	TRBV12-3/TRBV12-4	TRBJ2-1	TGTGCCAGCAGTTTAGATCAGGGCAGCTCCTACAATGAGCAGTTCTTC	CASSLDQGSSYNEQFF
TRBD2	.	TRBV29-1	TRBJ2-5	TGCAGCGTTGAGCCCGAATGGCGGGAGAGGGTTGAGACCCAGTACTTC	CSVEPEWRERVETQYF
.	.	TRBV20-1	TRBJ2-7	TGCAGTGCTAGAGGGGTTGGGAGGAGGATCCACGAGCAGTACTTC	CSARGVGRRIHEQYF
.	many	TRBV6-5	TRBJ1-1	TGTGCCAGCACTAGGCGGGAAGGGGAGACTGAAGCTTTCTTT	CASTRREGETEAFF
.	once	TRBV24-1	TRBJ2-3	TGTGCCACCAGTGATCCGACTTCCCTGGGCGGGAATACGCAGTATTTT	CATSDPTSLGGNTQYF
TRBD1	once	TRBV7-6	TRBJ2-5	TGTGCCAGCAGCTTATCCGGGACAGGGAACCAAGAGACCCAGTACTTC	CASSLSGTGNQETQYF
.	.	TRBV27	TRBJ1-5	TGTGCCAGCACTACCAACCCGGGGGTTCAGCCCCAGCATTTT	CASTTNPGVQPQHF
TRBD2	few	TRBV12-3/TRBV12-4	TRBJ2-7	TGTGCCAGCAGCCTCGGACTAGCGGGAGGTAACGAGCAGTACTTC	CASSLGLAGGNEQYF
.	.	TRBV20-1	TRBJ1-2	TGCAGTGCTAGGCCACCCGGGACACTCAACTATGGCTACACCTTC	CSARPPGTLNYGYTF
TRBD1	.	TRBV5-1	TRBJ2-1	TGCGCCAGCAAAAAAACAGGGGGCGCTGGGAATGAGCAGTTCTTC	CASKKTGGAGNEQFF
.	.	TRBV5-5	TRBJ1-5	TGTGCCAGCAGCCCCAGTGGGGGGGCCAATCAGCCCCAGCATTTT	CASSPSGGANQPQHF
TRBD2	few	TRBV29-1	TRBJ2-1	TGCAGCGTTGAGCCGGGAGGCACCTACAATGAGCAGTTCTTC	CSVEPGGTYNEQFF
.	few	TRBV9	TRBJ1-6	TGTGCCAGCAGCCCCAGGGAGGGTAATTCACCCCTCCACTTT	CASSPREGNSPLHF
TRBD2	.	TRBV27	TRBJ2-1	TGTGCCAGCAGTTTACTAGCGGACCTCCGGAATGAGCAGTTCTTC	CASSLLADLRNEQFF
.	few	TRBV5-1	TRBJ2-7	TGCGCCAGCAGCTCGGACCTTCCCGAGCAGTACTTC	CASSSDLPEQYF
TRBD2	.	TRBV15	TRBJ2-7	TGTGCCACCAGCAGAAAGCGGGAAGCCTCCTACGAGCAGTACTTC	CATSRKREASYEQYF
TRBD1	.	TRBV7-7	TRBJ2-7	TGTGCCAGCAGCATAACAGGGGCTAGCTCCTACGAGCAGTACTTC	CASSITGASSYEQYF